The present TCR beta chain was sequenced within a study of shared clonotypes between healthy human individuals. Here immunoSEQ multiplex PCR was the method, and the copy in TCRdb shows in-frame clones only, minus some. The data contain about half a million clones, 70% to 85% of them singletons. Nashville, Tennessee was home to all donors, who were Caucasian adults. Germline assignment: CDR1 GTSNPN and CDR2 SVGIG (reference sequence). Trimming took 8 bases from V and 5 from J; bases not matched to a gene: 12. The length of the CDR3 is 15 residues. Study-wide results and limits: The researchers took only blood, and tissue repertoires probably look different.

Of note for this clone: Its antigen remains unknown. It may be a read error: a sequence one base away is much more abundant.

The material sequenced was PBMCs. The chain joins TRBV30 to TRBJ2-2; the match to TRBD2 covers 9 bases. The source is a woman between 40 and 50 years old in good health. Some clones in this sample may be carry-over from other donors' samples. CDR3 sequence (DNA): TGTGCCCGGGAGGGGGGGCTAGCGGGAACCGGGGAGCTGTTTTTT. It translates to CAREGGLAGTGELFF. The whole variable domain, remainder taken from reference TRBV30 and TRBJ2-2, is SQTIHQWPATLVQPVGSPLSLECTVEGTSNPNLYWYRQAAGRGLQLLFYSVGIGQISSEVPQNLSASRPQDRQFILSSKKLLLSDSGFYLCAREGGLAGTGELFFGEGSRLTVL.